The 23 T cell receptor beta chains below all came from one sample that was sequenced in a study of monozygotic twins with inflammatory bowel disease (dated by TCRdb to about 2019). Library creation used 5' RACE. Sequenced on an Illumina HiSeq 2500. Through TCRdb reprocessing, the reads give one entry per CDR3 protein sequence; DNA is omitted. The sample's records list about 110,000 distinct CDR3 sequences. Clones ranked in the top ten supply 9.5% to 15% of the sample. Sequencing was performed on blood. These receptor sequences come from a human donor with ulcerative colitis or Crohn's disease, or a healthy co-twin of an affected twin (not recorded which).

This chain links TRBV20-1 with TRBJ2-1; as DNA is missing, the TRBD2 call by TCRdb cannot be tested. CDR1 DFQATT and CDR2 SNEGSKA come from the germline V gene (reference sequence). The CDR3 is 17 amino acids. The CDR3 protein is CSARRLAGLSSYNEQFF.

The chain combines TRBV14 with TRBJ2-7; there is no DNA to check the TCRdb D call of TRBD2. The germline CDR1 and CDR2 sequences are SGHDN and FVKESK. CDR3 length: 17 amino acids. CDR3 residues: CASSQATSGFSSYEQYF.

The chain joins TRBV7-2 to TRBJ1-6; the D call from TCRdb, TRBD1, cannot be confirmed without DNA. Germline CDR1 and CDR2: SGHTA and FQGNSA. This CDR3 comprises 17 residues. CDR3 residues: CASSGTQSHIGNSPLHF.

The chain combines TRBV12-3 or TRBV12-4 with TRBJ2-3. The CDR3 extends over 14 amino acids. CDR3 residues: CASSPSASTDTQYF.

CDR3 protein: CASSSGAGGTGELFF. V is TRBV27 and J is TRBJ2-2; TCRdb outputs TRBD2, but without DNA this stays unchecked. Germline V CDR1 and CDR2: MNHEY, SMNVEV (reference sequence). The CDR3 sequence is 15 residues long.

The gene calls are TRBV5-1 and TRBJ2-1; the D call from TCRdb, TRBD1, cannot be confirmed without DNA. The CDR3 consists of 18 residues. Germline values: CDR1 SGHRS, CDR2 YFSETQ. CDR3 amino acids: CASSLLGQLQSSYNEQFF.

The chain carries TRBV4-1 and TRBJ2-7; without DNA, the TCRdb call of TRBD2 cannot be checked. Germline V gene lookup returns CDR1 MGHRA and CDR2 YSYEKL. CDR3 length equals 18 residues. This CDR3 reads CASTARPGLAAGPDEQYF.

The J gene is TRBJ2-1, the V gene TRBV12-3 or TRBV12-4; as DNA is missing, the TRBD1 call by TCRdb cannot be tested. The CDR3 is made up of 17 amino acids. This chain's CDR3 is CASSPGRGGAPYNEQFF.

V usage is TRBV12-3 or TRBV12-4 and J usage is TRBJ2-1; TCRdb's D call of TRBD2 is untestable without DNA. The CDR3 is made up of 15 amino acids. Here the CDR3 reads CASRPTSGGYNEQFF.

The gene calls are TRBV27 and TRBJ1-2. The CDR3 totals 13 residues. CDR1 MNHEY and CDR2 SMNVEV come from the germline V gene (reference sequence). The CDR3 here is CASRLTVNYGYTF.

The gene calls are TRBV20-1 and TRBJ1-5; TCRdb gives TRBD1 as the D gene, but with no DNA this cannot be confirmed. Germline CDR1 is DFQATT and CDR2 is SNEGSKA (reference sequence). The CDR3 is 15 residues long. CDR3: CSASRILTGNQPQHF.

The chain carries TRBV20-1 and TRBJ2-3; TCRdb names TRBD1, which stays unverified in the absence of DNA. CDR1 and CDR2 (germline): DFQATT, SNEGSKA (reference sequence). The CDR3 runs 16 residues. CDR3: CSARDPQGPDTDTQYF.

The V gene is TRBV7-3, the J gene TRBJ2-3; the D call of TRBD2 rests on TCRdb alone, since no DNA is present to check it. Germline loops: CDR1 SGHTA, CDR2 FQGTGA. This CDR3 spans 14 amino acids. This CDR3 is CASSVADNTDTQYF.

The J gene is TRBJ2-7, the V gene TRBV19; the D call from TCRdb, TRBD1, cannot be confirmed without DNA. The CDR3 spans 13 residues. CDR1 LNHDA and CDR2 SQIVND come from the germline V gene (reference sequence). CDR3 loop: CASKGTGFNEQYF.

This chain uses TRBV20-1 with TRBJ1-1; TCRdb's D call, TRBD1, is unchecked because there is no DNA. The CDR3 runs 11 residues. The germline V gene encodes CDR1 DFQATT and CDR2 SNEGSKA (reference sequence). The CDR3: CSALGQSEAFF.

The chain has TRBV7-9 and TRBJ2-5; TCRdb selects TRBD2, and the lack of DNA leaves this call unchecked. The CDR3 is 17 amino acids. Germline CDR1 SEHNR, CDR2 FQNEAQ (reference sequence). The CDR3: CASSNGTSGTGQETQYF.

This sequence joins TRBV5-1 and TRBJ1-2; no DNA is available, so the TRBD1 call from TCRdb remains unchecked. The germline V gene encodes CDR1 SGHRS and CDR2 YFSETQ. The CDR3 runs to 15 residues. The chain's CDR3 is CASSLTGAKNYGYTF.

The CDR3 is CASSQATSVKETQYF. This sequence joins TRBV4-2 and TRBJ2-5; TCRdb proposes TRBD2, but this gene call is untestable without DNA. The germline V gene has CDR1 LGHNA and CDR2 YNFKEQ. The CDR3 covers 15 residues.

V is TRBV20-1 and J is TRBJ2-3; checking the TCRdb D call of TRBD1 is not possible without DNA. CDR1 and CDR2 from the germline V gene are DFQATT and SNEGSKA (reference sequence). The CDR3 extends over 14 amino acids. The CDR3 sequence is CSAARGPLADTQYF.

The gene calls are TRBV7-3 and TRBJ2-1. This CDR3 is built from 13 residues. The germline V gene encodes CDR1 SGHTA and CDR2 FQGTGA. This CDR3 reads CASSSPSYNEQFF.

The genes are TRBV3-1 and TRBJ2-1; TCRdb's assignment of TRBD2 cannot be checked, as there is no DNA. Germline V gene lookup returns CDR1 LGHDT and CDR2 YNNKEL (reference sequence). The CDR3 is 13 amino acids. The CDR3 region is CASSQDRGDEQFF.

The gene calls are TRBV28 and TRBJ1-6; TCRdb designates TRBD1, a call that cannot be tested without DNA. The V gene's germline CDR1 is MDHEN and CDR2 SYDVKM. This CDR3 is built from 15 residues. The CDR3 protein is CASSRTGTLNSPLHF.

V and J are TRBV7-2 and TRBJ1-1. The CDR3 spans 14 residues. Per germline, CDR1 SGHTA and CDR2 FQGNSA. The CDR3 spells CASSLVAAYSEAFF.